The clone carrying this TCR beta chain was seen a handful of times. Its antigen is currently unknown. The data belong to a study of blood T cells in healthy people across ages. Study observations and caveats: Roughly linear age-related decline in beta diversity appeared, significant by age around 36.

The CDR3 contains 14 residues. The germline gives CDR1 DFQATT, CDR2 SNEGSKA (reference sequence). Trimming removed 3 bases at V and 2 bases at J, with 11 bases between. The sample, about 9.2 milliliters of peripheral blood, was drawn from each donor. A minimum of 7 million PBMCs was isolated per sample. Each sample provided at least 6 micrograms of extracted total RNA. A second about 7 to 12 cycle PCR used barcoded and J-beta primers. TCRdb re-analysed the 5' RACE reads in MiXCR, keeping a single row per CDR3 protein. The repertoire includes approximately 1.5 million distinct CDR3 sequences, 35% to 45% of them detected once, and about 4% sits in the top ten.

The sample was blood. The chain recombines TRBV20-1 with TRBJ2-1, with a weak D call TRBD2 (6 bases). The sequence was obtained from a woman in her late teens or twenties in good health. This chain's CDR3 is CSASWDSTYNEQFF. The CDR3 coding sequence is TGCAGTGCTAGTTGGGACTCCACCTACAATGAGCAGTTCTTC.